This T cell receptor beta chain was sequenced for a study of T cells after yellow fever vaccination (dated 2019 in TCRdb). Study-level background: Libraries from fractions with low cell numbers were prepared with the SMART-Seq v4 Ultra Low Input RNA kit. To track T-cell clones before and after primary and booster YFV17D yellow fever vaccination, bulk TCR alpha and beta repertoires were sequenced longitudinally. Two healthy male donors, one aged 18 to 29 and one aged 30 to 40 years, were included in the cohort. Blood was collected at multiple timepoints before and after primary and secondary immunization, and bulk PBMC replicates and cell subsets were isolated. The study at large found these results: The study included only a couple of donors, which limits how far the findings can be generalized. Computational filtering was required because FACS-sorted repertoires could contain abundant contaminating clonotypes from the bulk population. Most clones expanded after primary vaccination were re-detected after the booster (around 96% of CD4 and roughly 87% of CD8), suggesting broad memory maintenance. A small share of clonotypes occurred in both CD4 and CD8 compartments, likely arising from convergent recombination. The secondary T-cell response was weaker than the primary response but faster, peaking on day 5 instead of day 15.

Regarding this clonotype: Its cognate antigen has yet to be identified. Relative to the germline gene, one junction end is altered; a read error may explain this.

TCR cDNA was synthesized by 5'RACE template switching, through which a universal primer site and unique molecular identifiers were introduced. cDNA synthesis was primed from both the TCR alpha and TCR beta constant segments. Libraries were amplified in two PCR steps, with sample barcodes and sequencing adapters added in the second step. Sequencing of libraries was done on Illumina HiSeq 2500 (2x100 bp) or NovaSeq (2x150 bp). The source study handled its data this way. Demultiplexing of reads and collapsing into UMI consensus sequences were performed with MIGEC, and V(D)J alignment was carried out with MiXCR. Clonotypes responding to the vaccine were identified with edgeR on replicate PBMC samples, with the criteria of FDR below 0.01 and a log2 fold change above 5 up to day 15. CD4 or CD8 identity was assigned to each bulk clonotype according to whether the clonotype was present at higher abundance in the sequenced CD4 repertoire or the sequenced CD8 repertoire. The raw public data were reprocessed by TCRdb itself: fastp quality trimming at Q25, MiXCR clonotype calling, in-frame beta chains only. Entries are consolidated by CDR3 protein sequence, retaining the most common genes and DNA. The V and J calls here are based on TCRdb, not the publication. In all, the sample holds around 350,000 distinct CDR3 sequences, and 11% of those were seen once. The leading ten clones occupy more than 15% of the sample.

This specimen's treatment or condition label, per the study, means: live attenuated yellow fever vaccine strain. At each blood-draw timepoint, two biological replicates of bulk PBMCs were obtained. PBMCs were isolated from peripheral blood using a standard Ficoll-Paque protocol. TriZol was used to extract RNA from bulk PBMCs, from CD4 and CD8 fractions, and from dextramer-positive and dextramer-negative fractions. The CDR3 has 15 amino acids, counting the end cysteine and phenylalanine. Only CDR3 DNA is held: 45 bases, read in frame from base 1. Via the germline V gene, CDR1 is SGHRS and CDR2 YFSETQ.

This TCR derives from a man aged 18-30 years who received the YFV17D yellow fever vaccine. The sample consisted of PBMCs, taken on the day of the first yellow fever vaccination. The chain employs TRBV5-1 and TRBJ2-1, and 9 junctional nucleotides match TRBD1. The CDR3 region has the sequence CASTLGGTGPNEQFF. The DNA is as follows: TGCGCCAGCACCTTGGGCGGGACAGGGCCCAATGAGCAGTTCTTC.